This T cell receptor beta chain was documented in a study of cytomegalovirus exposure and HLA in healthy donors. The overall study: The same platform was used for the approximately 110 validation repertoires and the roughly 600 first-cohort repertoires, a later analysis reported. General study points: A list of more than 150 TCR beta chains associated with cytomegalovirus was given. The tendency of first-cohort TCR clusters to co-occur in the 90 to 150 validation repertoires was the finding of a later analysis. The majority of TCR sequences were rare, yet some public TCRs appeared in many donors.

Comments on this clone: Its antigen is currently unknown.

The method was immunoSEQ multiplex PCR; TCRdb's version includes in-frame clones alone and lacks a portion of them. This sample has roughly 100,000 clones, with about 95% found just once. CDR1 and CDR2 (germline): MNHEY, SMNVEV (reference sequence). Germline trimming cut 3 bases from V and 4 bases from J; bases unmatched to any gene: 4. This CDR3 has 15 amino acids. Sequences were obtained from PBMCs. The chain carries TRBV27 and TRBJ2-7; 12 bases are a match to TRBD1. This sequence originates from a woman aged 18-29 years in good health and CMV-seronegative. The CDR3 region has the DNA TGTGCCAGCAGTTTGAAGGGACAGGGGGCGTACGAGCAGTACTTC. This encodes CASSLKGQGAYEQYF.